The rows below give T cell receptor beta chains drawn from one sample of a study of STAT3 mutations in large granular lymphocyte leukemia. Clones were sequenced by immunoSEQ multiplex PCR, and TCRdb holds only the in-frame ones, with some missing. This sample yields under 35,000 clones, of which 70% to 80% are seen a single time; approximately 28% belongs to the top ten. The sequenced material came from peripheral blood mononuclear cells. The source is a woman aged 45 to 65 with T-cell large granular lymphocyte leukemia. Some clones in this sample may be carry-over from other donors' samples. CDR3s include the opening cysteine and the closing phenylalanine or tryptophan. Some rows have no size entry. The others give once, few or many, or a class for an expanded clone.

abundance,v_gene,j_gene,CDR3aa
NA,TRBV28,TRBJ1-2,CASSAGGRFYGYTF
NA,TRBV28,TRBJ1-5,CASSLGGRQPQHF
NA,TRBV7-2,TRBJ2-3,CASSQDLGQGSDTQYF
NA,TRBV7-2,TRBJ2-7,CASSPHRREATEQYF
NA,TRBV28,TRBJ2-4,CASWGAAASDIQYF
NA,TRBV9,TRBJ1-1,CASGPGNTEAFF
NA,TRBV27,TRBJ2-7,CASGLAGGYEQYF
once,TRBV4-3,TRBJ2-2,CASSQLLTGGVYTGELFF
NA,TRBV29-1,TRBJ2-7,CSVEGVAADYEQYF
NA,TRBV4-3,TRBJ1-5,CASSQVALWGNQPQHF
NA,TRBV7-2,TRBJ2-7,CASSAVYEQYF
NA,TRBV27,TRBJ1-1,CASSLSGVNTEAFF
medium-sized,TRBV18,TRBJ1-2,CASSPRTGSGYTF
NA,TRBV7-9,TRBJ2-7,CAIQGRRGYEQYF
NA,TRBV2,TRBJ2-3,CASSGGGPGQTDTQYF
NA,TRBV28,TRBJ2-6,CATRTGPGANVLTF
few,TRBV9,TRBJ2-1,CASNLAGGYNEQFF
once,TRBV29-1,TRBJ2-7,CSFRGLAGGPISYEQYF
NA,TRBV4-3,TRBJ2-1,CASSPSATYLGYNEQFF
NA,TRBV4-3,TRBJ1-2,CASSQDGVTDGYTF
NA,TRBV18,TRBJ1-4,CASSPRGVVTNEKLFF
NA,TRBV15,TRBJ2-7,CATSRGGTGTYEQYF
NA,TRBV6-5,TRBJ2-7,CASSYGGGASSYEQYF
NA,TRBV27,TRBJ2-2,CASRGRPNTGELFF
NA,TRBV7-9,TRBJ2-7,CASSSLAGGRSYEQYF
once,TRBV20-1,TRBJ2-7,CSANRGYEQYF
NA,TRBV2,TRBJ2-2,CASNNHRGTGELFF
NA,TRBV10-3,TRBJ1-4,CAPGPSIGANEKLFF
NA,TRBV30,TRBJ2-2,CAWSRLRGNTGELFF
NA,TRBV7-9,TRBJ2-3,CASSFTDTQYF
medium-sized,TRBV18,TRBJ2-7,CASSPFGGRSSYEQYF
NA,TRBV7-9,TRBJ1-3,CASSSQSSGNTIYF
NA,TRBV7-9,TRBJ2-7,CASSPGGGVYEQYF
few,TRBV25-1,TRBJ1-4,CASSEYGREKLFF
NA,TRBV25-1,TRBJ1-1,CASSLAGRDTEAFF
once,TRBV6-5,TRBJ1-5,CASSIRTGQPQHF
NA,TRBV4-1,TRBJ1-2,CASSSHRDSPRKANYGYTF
NA,TRBV7-8,TRBJ2-7,CASSLQAGVAYEQYF
NA,TRBV6-5,TRBJ1-2,CASNPTGFVLGYTF
NA,TRBV29-1,TRBJ1-2,CSVSGTLLYGYTF
NA,TRBV18,TRBJ2-3,CASSRMTSGGTDTQYF
NA,TRBV18,TRBJ2-3,CASSPYGLAGGMGDTQYF
NA,TRBV18,TRBJ1-2,CASSPPETAYGYTF
once,TRBV4-3,TRBJ2-7,CASSQEGAGITSYEQYF
NA,TRBV9,TRBJ1-2,CASSVTPRSALHNF